Reported below is one T cell receptor beta chain. Its antigen is currently unknown. CDR1 and CDR2 from the germline V gene are SGHDN and FVKESK. This CDR3 comprises 14 residues. V lost 4 bases and J lost 4, with 13 bases in between. The isolated RNA, all of it, was reverse transcribed, so expressed TCRB transcripts were what got sequenced. Sequencing used immunoSEQ multiplex PCR; TCRdb keeps in-frame clones, though not all of them. The sample contains about 170,000 clones, less than 9.5% of which appear only once. This sample was included in a study of beta chain features in type 1 diabetes. Whole-study findings and limits: Shortening of TCRB CDR3s, moderate but significant, appeared in all four CD4+ subsets of Type 1 diabetes patients. Patients' naive, central memory and regulatory TCRB repertoires appeared more alike than those of healthy donors.

The chain recombines TRBV14 with TRBJ1-2; tentatively, D is TRBD1 (6 bases). The receptor was isolated from a woman aged 40-49 years with type 1 diabetes. The sequenced sample was central memory CD4+ T cells from blood. CDR3 in amino acids: CASSRETDSYGYTF. Written as DNA, the CDR3 is TGTGCCAGCAGCCGAGAGACGGACAGCTATGGCTACACCTTC. The full variable domain, in which reference TRBV14 and TRBJ1-2 provide the parts outside the CDR3, is EAGVTQFPSHSVIEKGQTVTLRCDPISGHDNLYWYRRVMGKEIKFLLHFVKESKQDESGMPNNRFLAERTGGTYSTLKVQPAELEDSGVYFCASSRETDSYGYTFGSGTRLTVV.